Shown below are 3 T cell receptor beta chains from a single sample sequenced in a study of naive and memory T cell subsets. An equimolar mix of two oligonucleotides served as the beta constant-region primer for TRBC1 and TRBC2. TCRdb analysed the UMI-ligation and nested PCR reads with MiXCR anew, one entry per CDR3 protein. The data contain 150,000 or so distinct CDR3 sequences, about 17% of them singletons. Material for sequencing was naive CD4+ T cells from blood. Source of these receptors: a human donor in good health.

The rearrangement uses TRBV20-1 and TRBJ2-7, with 14 bases aligning to TRBD2. With V trimmed by 1 base and J by 0 bases, 5 bases remained unmatched. The length of the CDR3 is 17 residues. CDR1 DFQATT and CDR2 SNEGSKA come from the germline V gene (reference sequence). In DNA, the CDR3 is TGCAGTGCTAGAGGGACTAGCGGGAGGCCCCGCTCCTACGAGCAGTACTTC. Translated, it gives CSARGTSGRPRSYEQYF.

This rearrangement joins TRBV11-2 to TRBJ2-7; 7 bases fit TRBD2. J gave up 0 bases and V 4 bases, and 6 bases lay outside the gene matches. CDR1 and CDR2 (germline): SGHAT, FQNNGV. The CDR3 loop spans 15 amino acids. CDR3 region: CASSSLAGSSYEQYF. CDR3 DNA sequence: TGTGCCAGCAGCTCCTTAGCGGGTAGCTCCTACGAGCAGTACTTC.

The CDR3 protein is CASSKKLNDTDTQYF. CDR3 in DNA: TGTGCCAGCAGCAAGAAGCTTAATGACACAGATACGCAGTATTTT. J is TRBJ2-3 and V is TRBV21-1. TRBV21-1 is a recognized pseudogene. The CDR3 sequence is 15 residues long.